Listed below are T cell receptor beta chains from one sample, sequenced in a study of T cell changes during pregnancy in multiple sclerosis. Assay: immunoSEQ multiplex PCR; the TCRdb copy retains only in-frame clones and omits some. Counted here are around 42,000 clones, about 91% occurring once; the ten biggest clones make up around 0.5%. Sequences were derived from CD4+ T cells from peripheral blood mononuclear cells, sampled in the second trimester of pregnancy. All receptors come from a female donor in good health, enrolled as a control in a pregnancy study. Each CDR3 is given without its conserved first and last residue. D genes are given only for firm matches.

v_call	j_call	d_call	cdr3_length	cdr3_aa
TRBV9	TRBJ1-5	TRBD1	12	ASGGQRSNQPQH
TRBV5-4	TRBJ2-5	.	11	ASSFSGQETQY
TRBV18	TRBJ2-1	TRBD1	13	ASSSGTGGWDEQF
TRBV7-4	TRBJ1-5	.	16	ASSFCPVGTGGDQPQH
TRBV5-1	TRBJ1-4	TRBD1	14	ASSRGQGAPNEKLF
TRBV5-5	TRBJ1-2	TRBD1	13	ASSRGQGSNYGYT
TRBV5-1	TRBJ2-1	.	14	ASSLGIAVPLNEQF
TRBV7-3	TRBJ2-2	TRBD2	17	ASSSSGTSGRVGAGELF
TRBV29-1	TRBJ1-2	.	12	SVGGERDNYGYT
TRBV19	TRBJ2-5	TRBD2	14	ASSIGLRGGRETQY
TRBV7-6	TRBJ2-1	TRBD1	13	ASSRTGGSNNEQF
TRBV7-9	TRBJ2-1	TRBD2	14	ASLTKREASYNEQF
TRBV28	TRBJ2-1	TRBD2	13	ASSVAGGPYNEQF
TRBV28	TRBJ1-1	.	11	ASLTESYTEAF
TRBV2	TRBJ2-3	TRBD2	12	ASRAGDFPDTQY
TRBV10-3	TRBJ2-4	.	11	AISGGSGNIQY
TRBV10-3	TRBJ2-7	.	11	AISAGQAHEQY
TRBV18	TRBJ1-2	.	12	ASSPSRGFYGYT
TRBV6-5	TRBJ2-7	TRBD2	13	ASSWGAGTVTKQY
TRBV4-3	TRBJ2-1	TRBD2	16	ASSQEGTGLAGINEQF
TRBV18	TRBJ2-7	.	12	ASSPFDSLYEQY
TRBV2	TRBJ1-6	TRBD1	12	ASSGQGANSPLH
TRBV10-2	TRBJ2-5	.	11	ASSEIRRETQY
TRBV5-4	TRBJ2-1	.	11	ASSVGGGDEQF
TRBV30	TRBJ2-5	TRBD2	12	AWSTGLAGETQY
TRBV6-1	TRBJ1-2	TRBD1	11	ASSSGQGYGYT
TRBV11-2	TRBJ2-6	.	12	ASSLDRGANVLT